Listed here are 27 T cell receptor beta chains from one sample, sequenced in a study of T-cell memory formation after mild COVID-19 (TCRdb year 2021). Libraries were prepared through 5' RACE. The reads were generated on an Illumina NovaSeq 6000. Starting from the raw public reads, TCRdb applied fastp trimming at Q25, assembled clones with MiXCR and retained in-frame beta chains. Merged by CDR3 protein, the rows form single entries marked with the most common genes and DNA. For this sample the table gives roughly 160,000 distinct CDR3 sequences, of which 13% were detected only once. 2.5% to 4% of the sample belongs to the ten largest clones. Input material: PBMCs or a T cell subset sorted from them (not recorded which). These receptor sequences come from a man between 18 and 35 years old who had mild COVID-19 (a few samples of this study predate the infection). The sample titles of this study are shuffled in the database, so cell type and time point are left out; the donor was told from shared clones.

The chain uses TRBV5-1 and TRBJ1-5; a weak D match, TRBD1 (6 bases). Per germline, CDR1 SGHRS and CDR2 YFSETQ. V lost 0 bases to trimming and J lost 3 bases, with 10 bases between them. The CDR3 length is 15 residues. As DNA, the CDR3 is TGCGCCAGCAGCTTGGATGGACAGATCAATCAGCCCCAGCATTTT. It is translated as CASSLDGQINQPQHF.

The chain employs TRBV5-1 and TRBJ2-3, with 10 bases identical to TRBD2. This CDR3 is 16 amino acids long. The V and J ends lost 7 bases and 6 bases, in that order; junction bases with no gene match: 14. CDR1 and CDR2 from the germline V gene are SGHRS and YFSETQ. The CDR3 is CASLEGSGGALDTQYF. The DNA for the CDR3 is TGCGCCAGCTTGGAGGGGAGCGGGGGGGCCTTGGATACGCAGTATTTT.

This clonotype was seen repeatedly, ten times or more. At one boundary the junction diverges from the germline segment, which might be a read error. The gene calls are TRBV27 and TRBJ2-5; tentative D call: TRBD1 (5 bases). CDR1 is MNHEY and CDR2 is SMNVEV in the germline V gene (reference sequence). This CDR3 is 13 amino acids long. This CDR3 reads CASSPTIGVLRYF. CDR3 nucleotides: TGTGCCAGCAGCCCGACGATAGGGGTCCTTCGTTATTTC.

The rearrangement uses TRBV7-3 and TRBJ2-3; TRBD1 aligns across 9 bases. Trimming at V came to 7 bases and at J to 3 bases, leaving 5 bases not matched to a gene. This CDR3 is built from 14 residues. Per the germline V gene, CDR1 is SGHTA and CDR2 is FQGTGA. The CDR3 loop is CASTPGTGTDTQYF. CDR3 coding DNA: TGTGCCAGCACCCCTGGGACAGGGACAGATACGCAGTATTTT.

As regards this clonotype: A junction end diverges from the germline sequence, so it may reflect a read error. The gene calls are TRBV7-7 and TRBJ2-5; TRBD1 might be the D (5 bases). The CDR3 has 13 amino acids. The germline gives CDR1 SSHAT, CDR2 FNYEAQ (reference sequence). The CDR3: CASSLRGSETQYF. For the CDR3, the DNA is TGTGCTAGCAGCTTAAGGGGTTCGGAGACCCAGTACTTC. Full variable domain (remainder filled in from reference TRBV7-7 and TRBJ2-5): GAGVSQSPRYKVTKRGQDVTLRCDPISSHATLYWYQQALGQGPEFLTYFNYEAQPDKSGLPSDRFSAERPEGSISTLTIQRTEQRDSAMYRCASSLRGSETQYFGPGTRLLVL.

This clonotype was recorded a few times. The chain combines TRBV2 with TRBJ2-1; 10 bases line up with TRBD1. Germline V CDR1 and CDR2: SNHLY, FYNNEI. V gave up 8 bases and J gave up 9 bases; unmatched junction bases: 7. The CDR3 totals 13 residues. The CDR3 DNA reads as TGTGCCAGCGGATTGGACAGGGGGGGTGAGCAGTTCTTC. It translates to CASGLDRGGEQFF.

The chain uses TRBV7-3 and TRBJ2-3; 10 nucleotides agree with TRBD2. Germline CDR1 is SGHTA and CDR2 is FQGTGA. This CDR3 has 15 amino acids. V lost 4 bases to trimming and J lost 6 bases; unmatched junction nucleotides: 7. The CDR3 spells CASSSLAGELDTQYF. Written as DNA, the CDR3 is TGTGCCAGCAGCTCTCTAGCGGGGGAGCTTGATACGCAGTATTTT.

In this sample, this clonotype turned up a few times. The V call is TRBV11-2, the J call TRBJ2-1; D uncertain. The germline gives CDR1 SGHAT, CDR2 FQNNGV. V was pared by 0 bases and J by 2 bases, with 8 bases between. CDR3 length: 15 amino acids. In nucleotides, the CDR3 is TGTGCCAGCAGCTTAGATCCCTTCACCTACAATGAGCAGTTCTTC. Amino acid sequence: CASSLDPFTYNEQFF.

This clonotype was recorded a few times. The V and J genes are TRBV3-1 and TRBJ2-2, with unresolved D. This CDR3 comprises 14 residues. Per germline, CDR1 LGHDT and CDR2 YNNKEL (reference sequence). Deletions cut 1 base from V and 7 bases from J, with 10 bases between. The CDR3 protein is CASSQGSGVGELFF. Written as DNA, the CDR3 is TGTGCCAGCAGCCAAGGTTCGGGTGTCGGGGAGCTGTTTTTT.

Ten or more counts support this clonotype. This chain links TRBV4-1 with TRBJ2-2; 8 bases match TRBD2. Per the germline V gene, CDR1 is MGHRA and CDR2 is YSYEKL. After removal of 5 bases from V and 6 bases from J, the junction contained 5 bases not matched to a gene. CDR3 size: 14 residues. The CDR3 reads CASSRPGGPGELFF. For the CDR3, the DNA is TGCGCCAGCAGCAGACCGGGGGGGCCCGGGGAGCTGTTTTTT.

This clonotype was counted a few times. V usage is TRBV7-3 and J usage is TRBJ2-1, with 10 bases fitting TRBD2. The V gene end was trimmed by 6 bases and the J gene end by 7 bases; junction bases not matched to a gene: 9. Per the germline V gene, CDR1 is SGHTA and CDR2 is FQGTGA. The CDR3 is 15 amino acids. The CDR3 DNA reads TGTGCCAGCAGGGTAGCGGGGGGCCGTGGGAATGAGCAGTTCTTC. Translated: CASRVAGGRGNEQFF. Full variable domain (missing parts from reference TRBV7-3 and TRBJ2-1): GAGVSQTPSNKVTEKGKYVELRCDPISGHTALYWYRQSLGQGPEFLIYFQGTGAADDSGLPNDRFFAVRPEGSVSTLKIQRTERGDSAVYLCASRVAGGRGNEQFFGPGTRLTVL.

This chain joins TRBV5-5 and TRBJ2-7; 7 bases align to TRBD2. The CDR3 extends over 14 amino acids. CDR1 and CDR2 from the germline V gene are SGHKS and YYEKEE (reference sequence). Trimming at V came to 5 bases and at J to 2 bases, leaving 7 bases not matched to a gene. This CDR3 reads CASSREAGPYEQYF. The CDR3 DNA sequence: TGTGCCAGCAGTCGGGAGGCAGGGCCCTACGAGCAGTACTTC.

The rearrangement links TRBV21-1 to TRBJ1-6; the D call TRBD1 from the table was never checked on the DNA. TRBV21-1 counts as a pseudogene. CDR3 length: 15 residues. CDR3 region: CASSVRDTYNSPLHF. The CDR3 DNA sequence: TGTGCCAGCAGCGTTCGGGACACTTATAATTCACCCCTCCACTTT.

In this sample, this clonotype turned up a few times. The rearrangement joins TRBV6-2 or TRBV6-3 to TRBJ1-2, with no clear D. The germline V gene encodes CDR1 MNHEY and CDR2 SVGEGT. Trimming shortened V by 0 bases and J by 0 bases, and 2 bases separated the two germline ends. The CDR3 runs to 13 residues. The CDR3 reads CASSYSANYGYTF. For the CDR3, the DNA is TGTGCCAGCAGTTACTCCGCTAACTATGGCTACACCTTC.

There are many counts of this clonotype. The chain's CDR3 is CASRAKVIAGARTQYF. CDR3 DNA: TGTGCCAGCAGAGCCAAGGTGATCGCGGGCGCAAGGACCCAGTACTTC. The chain links TRBV6-2 or TRBV6-3 to TRBJ2-5, with D possibly matching TRBD2 (5 bases). V lost 6 bases, J lost 7 bases, and 24 bases lay in between. This CDR3 region has 16 residues. Germline V lookup: CDR1 MNHEY, CDR2 SVGEGT.

The CDR3 protein is CSAIRGAFTDTQYF. DNA of the CDR3: TGCAGTGCTATTCGGGGTGCGTTTACAGATACGCAGTATTTT. This chain uses TRBV20-1 with TRBJ2-3, with a weak D call TRBD2 (5 bases). V was clipped by 4 bases and J by 3 bases, with 14 bases between them. Germline V CDR1 and CDR2: DFQATT, SNEGSKA (reference sequence). This CDR3 is 14 amino acids long.

The chain is built from TRBV4-3 and TRBJ2-3, with 7 bases aligning to TRBD2. After removal of 0 bases from V and 2 bases from J, the junction contained 8 bases not matched to a gene. The CDR3 is made up of 17 amino acids. Germline V gene sequence: CDR1 LGHNA, CDR2 YSLEER. As DNA, the CDR3 is TGCGCCAGCAGCCAAGATCTCCTAGCGGAGCACACAGATACGCAGTATTTT. It is translated as CASSQDLLAEHTDTQYF.

The gene calls are TRBV3-1 and TRBJ2-5; TRBD2 agrees at 12 bases. The CDR3 has 17 residues. Trimming at V came to 1 base and at J to 2 bases, leaving 5 bases not matched to a gene. Germline V lookup: CDR1 LGHDT, CDR2 YNNKEL (reference sequence). The CDR3 loop is CASSQGVTSGGQETQYF. DNA of the CDR3: TGTGCCAGCAGCCAAGGTGTGACTAGCGGGGGACAAGAGACCCAGTACTTC.

This clonotype was seen a handful of times. The V call is TRBV7-9, the J call TRBJ1-2, with 8 bases that match TRBD1. CDR1 SEHNR and CDR2 FQNEAQ come from the germline V gene (reference sequence). The V segment lost 2 bases and the J segment 7 bases; nucleotides outside the gene matches: 6. This CDR3 comprises 14 residues. The CDR3 bases are TGTGCCAGCAGCTTATCGACAGGGGCGGGTGGCTACACCTTC. Translated, it gives CASSLSTGAGGYTF. The complete variable domain, with remaining parts taken from reference TRBV7-9 and TRBJ1-2, reads DTGVSQNPRHKITKRGQNVTFRCDPISEHNRLYWYRQTLGQGPEFLTYFQNEAQLEKSRLLSDRFSAERPKGSFSTLEIQRTEQGDSAMYLCASSLSTGAGGYTFGSGTRLTVV.

This clonotype showed up just a few times. The J gene is TRBJ2-7, the V gene TRBV5-1; 13 bases map to TRBD2. This CDR3 contains 14 residues. Germline V gene data show CDR1 as SGHRS and CDR2 as YFSETQ. J lost 9 bases, V lost 4 bases, and 7 bases had no gene match. CDR3 bases: TGCGCCAGCAGCCCCACTAGCGGGGGGGCCGTGCAGTACTTC. Translation gives CASSPTSGGAVQYF.

The chain employs TRBV6-4 and TRBJ1-2, with D possibly being TRBD1 (5 bases). CDR3 size: 14 residues. V was clipped by 6 bases and J by 0 bases, with 11 bases between them. The V gene's germline CDR1 is MRHNA and CDR2 SNTAGT. CDR3 protein: CASSRGAPNYGYTF. Written as DNA, the CDR3 is TGTGCCAGCAGCCGCGGGGCCCCTAACTATGGCTACACCTTC.

This clonotype has a handful of counts. In DNA form, the CDR3 reads TGCAGCGCTGCAGTTGCAACTAATGAAAAACTGTTTTTT. This gives the protein CSAAVATNEKLFF. The rearrangement links TRBV29-1 to TRBJ1-4; D not resolved. The germline CDR1 and CDR2 sequences are SQVTM and ANQGSEA. CDR3 length equals 13 residues. V was trimmed by 7 bases and J by 0 bases, leaving 9 bases between them.

V and J are TRBV7-9 and TRBJ1-1; tentative D call: TRBD1 (5 bases). The V end was cut by 8 bases, the J end by 1 base, with 11 bases between. The CDR3 length is 13 residues. Germline CDR1 and CDR2: SEHNR and FQNEAQ (reference sequence). CDR3 coding DNA: TGTGCCAGCGGGCTAACAGGGAACACTGAAGCTTTCTTT. It specifies CASGLTGNTEAFF. Full variable domain (missing parts from reference TRBV7-9 and TRBJ1-1): DTGVSQNPRHKITKRGQNVTFRCDPISEHNRLYWYRQTLGQGPEFLTYFQNEAQLEKSRLLSDRFSAERPKGSFSTLEIQRTEQGDSAMYLCASGLTGNTEAFFGQGTRLTVV.

In this sample, this clonotype turned up a few times. The genes are TRBV12-3 or TRBV12-4 and TRBJ1-5; no reliable D call. V lost 1 base to trimming and J lost 11 bases, with 12 bases between them. The CDR3 spans 13 residues. CDR3 amino acids: CASSLGGISSQHF. As DNA, the CDR3 is TGTGCCAGCAGTTTAGGAGGTATTTCGTCCCAGCATTTT.

This clonotype was seen a handful of times. The chain is built from TRBV4-3 and TRBJ2-5; 8 bases fit TRBD2. CDR3 length equals 14 residues. The junction had 2 bases not matched to a gene; V was cut back by 2 bases and J by 3 bases. In germline, CDR1 is LGHNA, CDR2 YSLEER. CDR3 DNA sequence: TGCGCCAGCAGCCAAACGGGGGGGAAAGAGACCCAGTACTTC. As protein: CASSQTGGKETQYF.

The chain is built from TRBV18 and TRBJ1-2; tentative D call: TRBD1 (5 bases). Germline-derived CDR1 and CDR2 are KGHSH and LQKENI. The CDR3 contains 16 residues. V lost 2 bases and J lost 5, with 18 bases in between. The CDR3 here is CASSPDQGSLRYGYTF. CDR3 sequence (DNA): TGTGCCAGCTCACCAGATCAGGGAAGCCTGCGTTATGGCTACACCTTC.

The chain recombines TRBV6-2 or TRBV6-3 with TRBJ1-2, with no clear D. Germline V gene data show CDR1 as MNHEY and CDR2 as SVGEGT. The ends were cut back, 2 bases at V and 3 bases at J, with 7 bases in the middle. The CDR3 contains 13 residues. The CDR3 protein is CASSYKGDYGYTF. DNA for the CDR3: TGTGCCAGCAGTTACAAGGGCGACTATGGCTACACCTTC.